This TCR beta chain was documented in a study of T-cell memory formation after mild COVID-19 (dated by TCRdb to about 2021). The study in broad terms: Most TCR sequence clusters were specific to one of the two donors. Two young, previously healthy adult volunteers, one female and one male, were included in the cohort. In a couple of donors, T-cell clones that expanded and contracted after mild COVID-19 were followed by sequencing TCRalpha and TCRbeta repertoires longitudinally.

CDR1 is given as SSHAT and CDR2 as FNYEAQ, both from the germline V gene (reference sequence). Inclusive of the bounding cysteine and phenylalanine, the CDR3 is 13 residues long. CDR3 DNA is the only sequence kept; it has 39 bases, read in frame from the first base. Sequencing took place on an Illumina NovaSeq 6000. cDNA libraries for TCRalpha and TCRbeta were prepared by 5'RACE using constant-segment primers, with sample barcodes and unique molecular identifiers added. RNA was extracted from every sample with Trizol reagent. Library amplification was performed in two PCR steps, and a second sample barcode and Illumina TruSeq adapters were introduced in the second step. The libraries were sequenced on an Illumina NovaSeq using 2 x 150 bp paired-end reads. As for the original processing: Demultiplexing of reads and collapsing into UMI-guided consensus sequences were performed with migec v1.2.7. With mixcr v2.1.11, UMI consensuses were aligned to TRA and TRB V and J templates and assembled into clonotypes. A clonotype was counted as expanded or contracted only when both edgeR and NoisET called the clonotype significant, with the noise models trained on biological replicates. For edgeR calls, a false discovery rate-adjusted p below 0.01 and a log2 fold-change threshold of 1 were applied. As an exploratory analysis of dynamics, PCA with hierarchical clustering was applied to max-normalized trajectories of the 1000 most abundant clonotypes. Each responding clone was given a CD4 or CD8 phenotype based on the CD4+ and CD8+ repertoires, which had been sequenced separately. TCRdb handled the public reads itself, with Q25 trimming in fastp and clone calling in MiXCR, and kept productive beta chains. Merged by CDR3 protein, the rows form single entries marked with the most common genes and DNA. The V and J calls come from TCRdb's annotation, not from the publication. Within this sample are over 500,000 distinct CDR3 sequences, with approximately 15% of them counted one time only. The top ten clones comprise about 7.4% of the sample.

Overall study results and their limits: Clones that contracted from day 15 to 85 showed balanced CD4/CD8 phenotypes, whereas a second wave of clones that expanded from day 15 to 37 leaned towards CD4+. SARS-CoV-2 specificity was not confirmed for the second-wave clones peaking on day 37. The study included only a couple of mild cases, and larger cohorts that include severe cases with pre-infection samples were judged to be necessary. Contracting CD4+ clones appeared mostly in the CM and EM memory subsets, whereas CD8+ clones were enriched in EMRA. Some responding clones were found in pre-infection memory, which suggests that pre-existing cross-reactive memory T cells took part in the SARS-CoV-2 response.

As to this clonotype: Its binding antigen is unknown. One junction end disagrees with the germline gene, perhaps due to a read error.

Ficoll-Paque density gradient centrifugation was the method used to isolate PBMCs. This clonotype was sampled from an adult woman who had mild COVID-19 (a few samples of this study predate the infection). The sample titles of this study are shuffled in the database, so cell type and time point are left out; the donor was told from shared clones. This chain is built from TRBV7-7 and TRBJ2-3; the D gene assignment is ambiguous. Sequenced sample: PBMCs or a T cell subset sorted from them (not recorded which). The CDR3: CASSRALGDTQYF. The DNA sequence is TGTGCTAGCAGCCGCGCCCTAGGCGATACGCAGTATTTT.